The 12 T cell receptor beta chains presented below share a single source sample, sequenced in a study of T cell responses to AZD1222 COVID-19 vaccine. Repertoires were generated with immunoSEQ multiplex PCR, while TCRdb's copy carries only in-frame clones and drops some. The table shows over 100,000 clones, with over 90% occurring only once. Sequences were derived from peripheral blood, sampled on day 0 of AZD1222 vaccination. The receptor set was obtained from an adult in good health.

The chain is built from TRBV19 and TRBJ2-2; TRBD2 matches at 12 bases. Per germline, CDR1 LNHDA and CDR2 SQIVND (reference sequence). Trimming took 7 bases from V and 8 from J; bases not matched to a gene: 14. The CDR3 extends over 17 amino acids. CDR3 DNA sequence: TGTGCCAGTAAGGTGGACGACCGACTAGCGGGAGAAGGGGAGCTGTTTTTT. Translated, it gives CASKVDDRLAGEGELFF.

This rearrangement joins TRBV30 to TRBJ2-1; D is possibly TRBD1 or TRBD2 (5 bases each). The germline gives CDR1 GTSNPN, CDR2 SVGIG (reference sequence). V dropped 1 base and J dropped 10 bases, with 8 bases sitting between them. This CDR3 is 11 amino acids long. CDR3 nucleotides: TGTGCCTGGAGTGACGGGGCAGAGCAGTTCTTC. Its translation: CAWSDGAEQFF.

The chain combines TRBV5-1 with TRBJ2-2; D perhaps matches TRBD1 (6 bases). The ends were cut back, 0 bases at V and 11 bases at J, with 8 bases in the middle. The CDR3 consists of 12 residues. Germline CDR1 SGHRS, CDR2 YFSETQ. The CDR3 coding sequence is TGCGCCAGCAGCTTGGAACAGGGAGAGCTGTTTTTT. It codes for CASSLEQGELFF.

The chain employs TRBV10-2 and TRBJ1-1; unclear D gene. Trimming cost V 10 bases and J 0 bases, with 12 bases left between them. From germline, CDR1 is WSHSY and CDR2 SAAADI. This CDR3 spans 13 amino acids. The DNA for the CDR3 is TGCGCCACCACCGATTGGGTGAACACTGAAGCTTTCTTT. This sequence encodes CATTDWVNTEAFF.

This chain joins TRBV7-9 and TRBJ2-1; the D call may be TRBD1 or TRBD2 (6 bases each). CDR3 length: 15 residues. V lost 7 bases to trimming and J lost 0 bases, with 13 bases between them. The germline gives CDR1 SEHNR, CDR2 FQNEAQ (reference sequence). The CDR3 DNA is TGTGCCAGCAAACGGGGGCCAAGCTCCTACAATGAGCAGTTCTTC. It yields the protein CASKRGPSSYNEQFF.

The rearrangement joins TRBV6-5 to TRBJ2-7; D is tentatively TRBD1 or TRBD2 (7 bases each). Germline V gene data show CDR1 as MNHEY and CDR2 as SVGAGI. V lost 6 bases and J 6 bases, leaving 18 bases between the germline ends. The CDR3 contains 14 residues. Written as DNA, the CDR3 is TGTGCCAGCAGGCGCGGGGAGGGGGCTGGCGAGCAGTACTTC. Protein: CASRRGEGAGEQYF.

The chain recombines TRBV5-1 with TRBJ2-1, with 7 bases aligning to TRBD2. The CDR3 is made up of 13 amino acids. Losses at the gene ends were 2 bases for V and 6 bases for J; bases not matched to a gene: 2. Germline loops: CDR1 SGHRS, CDR2 YFSETQ. CDR3 region: CASSLAGTNEQFF. The CDR3 region has the DNA TGCGCCAGCAGCTTAGCGGGAACCAATGAGCAGTTCTTC.

This chain connects TRBV21-1 to TRBJ2-7; the table gives TRBD2 as D, unverified against the DNA. TRBV21-1 is labeled a pseudogene. The CDR3 sequence is 16 residues long. CDR3 loop: CASSKAGSYSSYEQYF. The CDR3 DNA reads as TGTGCCAGCAGCAAAGCGGGGAGTTACAGCTCCTACGAGCAGTACTTC.

Remarks on this clone: Other DNA variants within this sample encode the same CDR3. The chain links TRBV30 to TRBJ1-1; the D is unclear. With 0 bases removed from V and 1 base from J, the gap between germline ends came to 9 bases. The CDR3 length is 14 residues. The germline CDR1 and CDR2 sequences are GTSNPN and SVGIG (reference sequence). The CDR3 sequence is CAWSVIAGNTEAFF. In nucleotides, the CDR3 is TGTGCCTGGAGTGTAATCGCCGGGAACACTGAAGCTTTCTTT.

The chain carries TRBV6-1 and TRBJ2-2, with D uncertain. The CDR3 runs to 12 residues. CDR1 and CDR2 (germline): MNHNS, SASEGT. With 6 bases removed from V and 1 base from J, the gap between germline ends came to 3 bases. CDR3 amino acids: CASRENTGELFF. CDR3 sequence (DNA): TGTGCCAGCAGGGAGAACACCGGGGAGCTGTTTTTT.

V is TRBV30 and J is TRBJ2-7; 7 nucleotides line up with TRBD2. Germline CDR1 reads GTSNPN; CDR2 reads SVGIG (reference sequence). The CDR3 consists of 13 residues. The J segment lost 0 bases and the V segment lost 2 bases, leaving 1 base of the junction unmatched. The CDR3 is CAWSRGSSYEQYF. The CDR3 region has the DNA TGTGCCTGGAGTCGCGGGAGCTCCTACGAGCAGTACTTC.

The rearrangement links TRBV19 to TRBJ2-7; a possible D gene is TRBD2 (5 bases). CDR3 length: 15 amino acids. V dropped 11 bases and J dropped 7 bases, with 27 bases sitting between them. Germline V CDR1 and CDR2: LNHDA, SQIVND (reference sequence). CDR3 DNA: TGTGCCGTTAGTGGAGCGGAGACAATCCCCTTAGAGCAGTACTTC. Translation: CAVSGAETIPLEQYF.